These T cell receptor beta chains were read from a single sample in a study of persistence of HIV-infected CD4 T cells. Antigen specificity for these receptors is unknown. Generated by immunoSEQ multiplex PCR, the TCRdb table keeps only in-frame clones and is missing some. The sample has roughly 43,000 clones, about 90% seen once; the top ten hold approximately 1%. The sample consisted of CD4+ T cells sorted from PBMCs after roughly 20-hour stimulation, taken from a patient who received antiretroviral therapy. All receptors come from an adult man with HIV who was CMV-seropositive. The CDR3 runs from the conserved cysteine through the conserved F or W. D genes are given only for firm matches. Clone size is stated in some rows and not others, as once, few, many or a class when expanded.

j_gene: TRBJ1-1; d_gene: NA; abundance: few; v_gene: TRBV6-5; CDR3aa: CASSKQGAEAFF; CDR3nt: TGTGCCAGCAGTAAACAGGGCGCTGAAGCTTTCTTT
j_gene: TRBJ2-1; d_gene: TRBD2; abundance: NA; v_gene: TRBV5-4; CDR3aa: CASSLDPGLAGGNEQFF; CDR3nt: TGTGCCAGCAGCTTGGACCCAGGACTAGCGGGGGGTAATGAGCAGTTCTTC
j_gene: TRBJ2-3; d_gene: NA; abundance: NA; v_gene: TRBV5-1; CDR3aa: CASSLVTDTQYF; CDR3nt: TGCGCCAGCAGCTTGGTAACAGATACGCAGTATTTT
j_gene: TRBJ2-7; d_gene: TRBD2; abundance: once; v_gene: TRBV6-5; CDR3aa: CASSMGGTYEQYF; CDR3nt: TGTGCCAGCAGCATGGGGGGGACCTACGAGCAGTACTTC
j_gene: TRBJ1-4; d_gene: TRBD1; abundance: NA; v_gene: TRBV2; CDR3aa: CASTRDRTSTNEKLFF; CDR3nt: TGTGCCAGCACCCGGGACAGGACCTCAACTAATGAAAAACTGTTTTTT
j_gene: TRBJ1-6; d_gene: NA; abundance: NA; v_gene: TRBV14; CDR3aa: CASSPLPGPPLHF; CDR3nt: TGTGCCAGCAGCCCCCTGCCGGGACCACCCCTCCACTTT
j_gene: TRBJ2-6; d_gene: NA; abundance: once; v_gene: TRBV24-1; CDR3aa: CATSDSISGANVLTF; CDR3nt: TGTGCCACCAGTGATTCGATCTCTGGGGCCAACGTCCTGACTTTC
j_gene: TRBJ1-2; d_gene: TRBD1; abundance: NA; v_gene: TRBV6-5; CDR3aa: CASSYLAGGDGYTF; CDR3nt: TGTGCCAGCAGTTACCTCGCAGGGGGGGATGGCTACACCTTC
j_gene: TRBJ1-2; d_gene: NA; abundance: NA; v_gene: TRBV27; CDR3aa: CASSLRKGAGYTF; CDR3nt: TGTGCCAGCAGTTTACGCAAGGGTGCAGGCTACACCTTC
j_gene: TRBJ1-6; d_gene: TRBD1; abundance: NA; v_gene: TRBV19; CDR3aa: CASRPIGTATNSPLHF; CDR3nt: TGTGCCAGTAGGCCGATAGGGACAGCTACAAATTCACCCCTCCACTTT
j_gene: TRBJ2-6; d_gene: NA; abundance: NA; v_gene: TRBV27; CDR3aa: CAIAPGRGANVLTF; CDR3nt: TGTGCCATCGCCCCGGGCAGGGGGGCCAACGTCCTGACTTTC
j_gene: TRBJ1-5; d_gene: NA; abundance: NA; v_gene: TRBV6-1; CDR3aa: CASSERAVSNQPQHF; CDR3nt: TGTGCCAGCAGTGAAAGGGCAGTAAGCAATCAGCCCCAGCATTTT
j_gene: TRBJ2-7; d_gene: NA; abundance: NA; v_gene: TRBV7-9; CDR3aa: CASSLEGSSYEQYF; CDR3nt: TGTGCCAGCAGCTTAGAAGGATCCTCCTACGAGCAGTACTTC
j_gene: TRBJ2-7; d_gene: TRBD1; abundance: NA; v_gene: TRBV6-5; CDR3aa: CASSKTGGLSYEQYF; CDR3nt: TGTGCCAGCAGTAAGACAGGGGGCCTCTCCTACGAGCAGTACTTC
j_gene: TRBJ2-6; d_gene: NA; abundance: NA; v_gene: TRBV6-1; CDR3aa: CASGKGGTGANVLTF; CDR3nt: TGTGCCAGCGGCAAGGGGGGGACTGGGGCCAACGTCCTGACTTTC
j_gene: TRBJ1-2; d_gene: TRBD1; abundance: NA; v_gene: TRBV2; CDR3aa: CASIGQGAGNYGYTF; CDR3nt: TGTGCCAGCATTGGACAGGGGGCGGGTAACTATGGCTACACCTTC
j_gene: TRBJ1-1; d_gene: TRBD1; abundance: NA; v_gene: TRBV3-1/TRBV3-2; CDR3aa: CASSRNRGLSEAFF; CDR3nt: TGTGCCAGCAGCCGGAACAGGGGGTTGAGTGAAGCTTTCTTT
j_gene: TRBJ1-2; d_gene: TRBD1; abundance: NA; v_gene: TRBV2; CDR3aa: CASAIPGQSLDYTF; CDR3nt: TGTGCCAGCGCGATACCGGGACAGAGTCTTGACTACACCTTC
j_gene: TRBJ1-3; d_gene: NA; abundance: NA; v_gene: TRBV9; CDR3aa: CASSFQRTGNTIYF; CDR3nt: TGTGCCAGCAGCTTCCAACGCACCGGAAACACCATATATTTT
j_gene: TRBJ2-7; d_gene: TRBD1; abundance: NA; v_gene: TRBV14; CDR3aa: CASSRQGVVGEQYF; CDR3nt: TGTGCCAGCAGCCGACAGGGGGTAGTGGGAGAGCAGTACTTC
j_gene: TRBJ2-7; d_gene: TRBD1; abundance: NA; v_gene: TRBV18; CDR3aa: CASSPQGAVSYEQYF; CDR3nt: TGTGCCAGCTCACCTCAGGGGGCGGTCTCCTACGAGCAGTACTTC
j_gene: TRBJ2-1; d_gene: NA; abundance: NA; v_gene: TRBV2; CDR3aa: CASSPDRNNEQFF; CDR3nt: TGTGCCAGCAGCCCTGACAGAAACAATGAGCAGTTCTTC
j_gene: TRBJ1-5; d_gene: TRBD1; abundance: NA; v_gene: TRBV6-6; CDR3aa: CASSHYRGGQPQHF; CDR3nt: TGTGCCAGCAGTCACTACAGGGGTGGACAGCCCCAGCATTTT
j_gene: TRBJ2-3; d_gene: TRBD2; abundance: NA; v_gene: TRBV5-5; CDR3aa: CASSLTPHERGAVPAQYF; CDR3nt: TGTGCCAGCAGCTTGACCCCGCACGAGCGGGGGGCGGTCCCAGCGCAGTATTTT
j_gene: TRBJ1-3; d_gene: TRBD1; abundance: NA; v_gene: TRBV3-1/TRBV3-2; CDR3aa: CASSQPGQGGNTIYF; CDR3nt: TGTGCCAGCAGCCAACCCGGACAGGGAGGAAACACCATATATTTT